The 22 T cell receptor beta chains in this list originate from one sample, sequenced in a study of read filtering for tumor transcriptome and immune sequencing. From roughly 390 ng of RNA, a library with molecular barcoded alpha/delta and beta/gamma adaptors was made. Each CDR3 protein is one row after TCRdb ran MiXCR on the reads. Of about 50,000 distinct CDR3 sequences in the sample, around 20% were seen once. The specimen sequenced was a population of CD138-negative cells sorted from bone marrow. These TCRs come from a donor aged 40 or over with multiple myeloma.

This clonotype was found many times. The chain couples TRBV11-3 to TRBJ2-2; D possibly corresponds to TRBD2 (6 bases). CDR3 length: 14 residues. The germline gives CDR1 SGHNT, CDR2 YENEEA. Trimming pared 3 bases from V and 4 bases from J, leaving 9 bases between. The chain's CDR3 is CASSFGGSTGELFF. DNA for the CDR3: TGTGCCAGCAGCTTTGGAGGGAGCACCGGGGAGCTGTTTTTT. Supplemented by reference TRBV11-3 and TRBJ2-2, the full variable domain reads EAGVVQSPRYKIIEKKQPVAFWCNPISGHNTLYWYLQNLGQGPELLIRYENEEAVDDSQLPKDRFSAERLKGVDSTLKIQPAELGDSAVYLCASSFGGSTGELFFGEGSRLTVL.

This clonotype was found many times. The chain recombines TRBV29-1 with TRBJ2-4; perhaps D is TRBD1 or TRBD2 (5 bases each). The CDR3 spans 15 residues. The germline gives CDR1 SQVTM, CDR2 ANQGSEA. V lost 4 bases, J lost 0 bases, and 13 bases lay in between. CDR3 DNA sequence: TGCAGCGTTGTTTGGGGGAGCGGAGCCAAAAACATTCAGTACTTC. Translation: CSVVWGSGAKNIQYF. Using reference TRBV29-1 and TRBJ2-4 for the parts outside the CDR3, the full variable domain is SAVISQKPSRDICQRGTSLTIQCQVDSQVTMMFWYRQQPGQSLTLIATANQGSEATYESGFVIDKFPISRPNLTFSTLTVSNMSPEDSSIYLCSVVWGSGAKNIQYFGAGTRLSVL.

Note on this clonotype: One base away lies a much larger clone, so this may be a sequencing read error. The CDR3 coding sequence is TGCGCCAGCAGCCATCCTGGACTAGCGGGAGGGTCGGATACGCAGTATTTT. It codes for CASSHPGLAGGSDTQYF. V usage is TRBV4-1 and J usage is TRBJ2-3; 15 bases align to TRBD2. CDR1 MGHRA and CDR2 YSYEKL come from the germline V gene. CDR3 length: 17 amino acids. V was clipped by 3 bases and J by 6 bases; unmatched bases: 7.

Many counts were recorded for this clonotype. The genes are TRBV19 and TRBJ1-1; 7 bases match TRBD1. This CDR3 comprises 14 residues. In germline, CDR1 is LNHDA, CDR2 SQIVND (reference sequence). The junction had 4 bases not matched to a gene; V was cut back by 6 bases and J by 0 bases. The CDR3 loop reads CASRGDRVNTEAFF. The CDR3 DNA is TGTGCCAGTAGGGGGGACAGAGTGAACACTGAAGCTTTCTTT.

The table lists this clonotype with many counts. V is TRBV6-1 and J is TRBJ2-5, with 11 positions matching TRBD2. CDR1 and CDR2 (germline): MNHNS, SASEGT. The CDR3 length is 15 residues. V shed 2 bases, J shed 5 bases, and the junction held 4 bases outside the gene matches. For the CDR3, the DNA is TGTGCCAGCAGTGAATTAGCGGGAGGGTGGGAGACCCAGTACTTC. It translates to CASSELAGGWETQYF.

With regard to this clonotype: A read error may account for a junction end that differs from germline. The chain has TRBV5-4 and TRBJ2-2; TRBD2 aligns across 10 bases. This CDR3 region has 19 residues. Germline CDR1 and CDR2: SGHNT and YYREEE (reference sequence). CDR3 nucleotides: TGTGCCAACAGCACGGAGGGCCTAGCGGGAGTTTTGAGCACCGGGGAGCTGTTTTTT. As protein: CANSTEGLAGVLSTGELFF.

To note about this clonotype: A read error may explain this, as a much larger clone is one base away. No conserved phenylalanine or tryptophan ends this CDR3, so it is likely a read error. The CDR3 sequence: CASGDYNEQFL. As DNA, the CDR3 is TGTGCCAGCGGGGATTACAATGAGCAGTTCCTC. The V and J genes are TRBV6-2 or TRBV6-3 and TRBJ2-1; D call uncertain. V was clipped by 8 bases and J by 4 bases, with 6 bases between them. In germline, CDR1 is MNHEY, CDR2 SVGEGT. The CDR3 sequence is 11 residues long.

This clonotype showed up just a few times. The rearrangement joins TRBV20-1 to TRBJ2-3; 9 bases map to TRBD2. The CDR3 is made up of 15 amino acids. The trim removed 6 bases at V and 12 bases at J, leaving 19 bases unmatched. From germline, CDR1 is DFQATT and CDR2 SNEGSKA (reference sequence). The CDR3 region has the DNA TGCAGTGCAGCAGGGACTAGCCGTCCGGACCCCCCCCAGTATTTT. It specifies CSAAGTSRPDPPQYF.

This clonotype has a count of ten or more. V and J are TRBV6-1 and TRBJ2-7, with D perhaps TRBD1 (5 bases). V was trimmed by 6 bases and J by 6 bases, leaving 12 bases between them. CDR1 is MNHNS and CDR2 is SASEGT in the germline V gene. The CDR3 spans 12 residues. The CDR3 reads CASRDDSSEQYF. The CDR3 DNA follows: TGTGCCAGCAGGGATGACAGCTCCGAGCAGTACTTC.

This clonotype has ten or more counts. The gene calls are TRBV20-1 and TRBJ2-5; 7 bases fit TRBD1. Trimming removed 3 bases from V and 2 bases from J; junction bases left unmatched: 6. Germline loops: CDR1 DFQATT, CDR2 SNEGSKA (reference sequence). The CDR3 sequence is 14 residues long. The CDR3 spells CSARRPGQQETQYF. CDR3 nucleotide sequence: TGCAGTGCTAGGAGACCGGGACAGCAAGAGACCCAGTACTTC.

This clonotype was recorded many times. This sequence joins TRBV6-5 and TRBJ2-1; TRBD2 is a possible D gene (5 bases). The CDR3 is 12 amino acids. Trimming cost V 10 bases and J 4 bases, with 11 bases left between them. Germline assignment: CDR1 MNHEY and CDR2 SVGAGI. The CDR3 DNA is TGTGCCACCGCGGGTCCTTACAATGAGCAGTTCTTC. Translating it yields CATAGPYNEQFF.

Comment on this clonotype: A much bigger clone sits one base away, suggesting this may be a read error. The V gene is TRBV4-3, the J gene TRBJ2-1, with D possibly being TRBD2 (6 bases). There are 16 residues in the CDR3. Germline assignment: CDR1 LGHNA and CDR2 YSLEER. Here the CDR3 DNA reads TGCACCAGCAGCCAAGATTGGAGGGGTTCCTACAATGAGCAGTTCTTC. It specifies CTSSQDWRGSYNEQFF.

This clonotype counts as medium-sized (0.01 to 0.1%). This chain uses TRBV29-1 with TRBJ2-1, with 8 bases lining up with TRBD1. This CDR3 has 15 residues. The ends lost 0 bases at V and 3 bases at J; junction bases unmatched: 4. Germline values: CDR1 SQVTM, CDR2 ANQGSEA. CDR3 sequence: CSVEEWTGHYNEQFF. The CDR3 DNA reads TGCAGCGTTGAAGAATGGACAGGGCACTACAATGAGCAGTTCTTC.

This clonotype was counted at least ten times. The V gene is TRBV29-1, the J gene TRBJ2-1; 9 bases map to TRBD2. CDR3 length: 14 amino acids. The junction had 13 bases not matched to a gene; V was cut back by 8 bases and J by 8 bases. Germline V gives CDR1 SQVTM, CDR2 ANQGSEA. CDR3 sequence: CSLGGGRAGDEQFF. In nucleotides, the CDR3 is TGCAGCCTCGGGGGCGGGAGGGCCGGGGATGAGCAGTTCTTC.

In the case of this clonotype: A much larger clone lies a single base off, so this may be a read error. This chain connects TRBV20-1 to TRBJ2-3, with D tentatively TRBD1 (6 bases). Germline lookup yields CDR1 DFQATT and CDR2 SNEGSKA (reference sequence). The CDR3 consists of 15 residues. V was pared by 6 bases and J by 0 bases, with 16 bases between. CDR3 DNA: TGCAGTGCCAACAGGTCAGGGGATAGCACAGATACGCAGTATTTT. Protein sequence: CSANRSGDSTDTQYF.

The rearrangement uses TRBV18 and TRBJ2-4; no definite D call. Germline CDR1 KGHSH, CDR2 LQKENI. The CDR3 covers 13 residues. Trimming took 3 bases from V and 6 from J, leaving 9 bases between them. The CDR3, as DNA: TGTGCCAGCTCACCTACCAGTATAAACATTCAGTACTTC. It codes for CASSPTSINIQYF.

As to this clonotype: Just one base apart from a much larger clone, this may be a read error. The chain is built from TRBV29-1 and TRBJ1-1; TRBD1 matches at 7 bases. Trimming cost V 6 bases and J 9 bases; bases outside gene matches: 13. The length of the CDR3 is 13 residues. The germline V gene has CDR1 SQVTM and CDR2 ANQGSEA. CDR3 bases: TGCAGCGTGTCGGGACAGTGGAACCCTAAAGCTTTCTTT. Translating gives CSVSGQWNPKAFF.

This clonotype was seen only a few times. The chain employs TRBV29-1 and TRBJ1-1; 10 nucleotides line up with TRBD1. Looked up from germline, CDR1 is SQVTM and CDR2 is ANQGSEA. Germline trimming cut 8 bases from V and 0 bases from J; bases unmatched to any gene: 6. CDR3 length: 14 residues. The CDR3 coding sequence is TGCAGCATAGGGACAGGGGCGATGAACACTGAAGCTTTCTTT. Protein: CSIGTGAMNTEAFF.

In its sample, this clonotype was seen many times. The chain combines TRBV29-1 with TRBJ1-1; TRBD1 agrees at 9 bases. The CDR3 loop spans 12 amino acids. From germline, CDR1 is SQVTM and CDR2 ANQGSEA. CDR3 DNA sequence: TGCGGCTACAGGGGGCTCGTCGCTGAAGCTTTCTTT. It is translated as CGYRGLVAEAFF.

This clonotype has ten or more counts. This rearrangement joins TRBV29-1 to TRBJ1-1; D is perhaps TRBD1 (5 bases). In germline, CDR1 is SQVTM, CDR2 ANQGSEA. CDR3 length: 13 amino acids. Trimming removed 7 bases from V and 0 bases from J, with 12 bases in between. CDR3 DNA sequence: TGCAGCGCGACGACAGTCATGAACACTGAAGCTTTCTTT. Amino acid sequence: CSATTVMNTEAFF.

The J gene is TRBJ2-4, the V gene TRBV27, with D unresolved. Germline CDR1 reads MNHEY; CDR2 reads SMNVEV (reference sequence). Trimming took off 5 bases at V and 0 bases at J, with 14 bases between the two ends. This CDR3 is 16 amino acids long. As DNA, the CDR3 is TGTGCCAGCAGTCCCCACGTGGGCCTAGCCAAAAACATTCAGTACTTC. Translating it yields CASSPHVGLAKNIQYF.

As regards this clonotype: Since a much larger clone is just one base distant, this may be a read error. The CDR3 region is CASSSPTSGRRDTQYF. The DNA for the CDR3 is TGTGCCAGCAGCTCCCCGACTAGCGGGAGGCGAGATACGCAGTATTTT. The V gene is TRBV5-4, the J gene TRBJ2-3; 13 bases agree with TRBD2. Unmatched junction bases numbered 6, after V lost 3 bases and J lost 5 bases. Germline CDR1 reads SGHNT; CDR2 reads YYREEE (reference sequence). The CDR3 length is 16 residues. Drawing the rest from reference TRBV5-4 and TRBJ2-3, the complete variable domain is ETGVTQSPTHLIKTRGQQVTLRCSSQSGHNTVSWYQQALGQGPQFIFQYYREEENGRGNFPPRFSGLQFPNYSSELNVNALELDDSALYLCASSSPTSGRRDTQYFGPGTRLTVL.